Listed below are T cell receptor beta chains from one sample, sequenced in a study of blood T cell repertoires in COVID-19. Only in-frame clones appear in the TCRdb table, and some are missing; sequencing was by immunoSEQ multiplex PCR. The table records 200,000 to 250,000 clones, approximately 80% of them present only once. Sequences were obtained from peripheral blood. The receptors originated from a human donor in a cohort sampled during active COVID-19. CDR3s include the opening cysteine and the closing phenylalanine or tryptophan. D genes are given only for firm matches.

>TRBV6-2/TRBV6-3|TRBJ1-6|NA
TGTGCCAGCAGTTACTTGGACTCGGATGGTTCACCCCTCCACTTT
CASSYLDSDGSPLHF
>TRBV5-1|TRBJ1-4|TRBD1
TGCGCCAGCAGCTTAATTCGTACGACAGGGGGTGGAAAACTGTTTTTT
CASSLIRTTGGGKLFF
>TRBV9|TRBJ1-4|NA
TGTGCCAGCCAAAGGGGATTGGACGGAAAACTGTTTTTT
CASQRGLDGKLFF
>TRBV29-1|TRBJ2-7|NA
TGCAGCGTTGGCCGGGACAACTACGAGCAGTACTTC
CSVGRDNYEQYF
>TRBV7-2|TRBJ2-1|TRBD2
TGTGCCAGCAGCTGGGCTAGCGGGAGCTCCTACAATGAGCAGTTCTTC
CASSWASGSSYNEQFF
>TRBV5-1|TRBJ2-3|NA
TGCGCCACTCGGGGGGCAGAGACAGATACGCAGTATTTT
CATRGAETDTQYF
>TRBV19|TRBJ1-2|NA
TGTGCCAGTAGAACGGCAGGGTCCTCCTATGGCTACACCTTC
CASRTAGSSYGYTF
>TRBV6-1|TRBJ1-5|TRBD1
TGTGCCAGCAGTGAATCGCGTGGACAGGGGTATCAGCCCCAGCATTTT
CASSESRGQGYQPQHF
>TRBV13|TRBJ1-1|NA
TGTGCCAGCAGGCCAGGGGCCCTTAACACTGAAGCTTTCTTT
CASRPGALNTEAFF
>TRBV11-3|TRBJ2-5|NA
TGTGCCAGCAGCTTAGGAGAGAGGGAGACCCAGTACTTC
CASSLGERETQYF
>TRBV5-1|TRBJ2-1|NA
TGCGCCAGCAGCTTGGCAACTTCCTTTCACAGAAACAATGAGCAGTTCTTC
CASSLATSFHRNNEQFF
>TRBV12-5|TRBJ2-2|TRBD1
TGTGCTAGTGGTTTGGTATTAACAGGGGGCGATCCCACCGGGGAGCTGTTTTTT
CASGLVLTGGDPTGELFF
>TRBV28|TRBJ2-1|TRBD2
TGTGCCAGCAGTTTATCTAGCGGGGGGTACAATGAGCAGTTCTTC
CASSLSSGGYNEQFF
>TRBV11-2|TRBJ1-1|TRBD1
TGTGCCAGCAGCCGCAGGGGGCACACTGAAGCTTTCTTT
CASSRRGHTEAFF
>TRBV5-4|TRBJ2-5|NA
TGTGCCAGCAGCTTCAGGGGGGAAGAGACCCAGTACTTC
CASSFRGEETQYF
>TRBV5-4|TRBJ2-4|NA
TGTGCCAGCAGCTTTCCTAACTATCAAAACATTCAGTACTTC
CASSFPNYQNIQYF
>TRBV28|TRBJ1-1|TRBD1
TGTGCCAGCAGTTCATCCACCACGCAGGGGGTGACTGAAGCTTTCTTT
CASSSSTTQGVTEAFF
>TRBV6-5|TRBJ2-7|NA
TGTGCCAGCACCCCAGAGGGCCACGAGCAGTACTTC
CASTPEGHEQYF
>TRBV5-1|TRBJ2-7|NA
TGCGCCAGCACACAACGGGGGGCAGGGTACGAGCAGTACTTC
CASTQRGAGYEQYF
>TRBV6-5|TRBJ2-2|TRBD2
TGTGCCAGCAGTTACTCATGGGGGGGTACCGGGGAGCTGTTTTTT
CASSYSWGGTGELFF
>TRBV20-1|TRBJ2-5|TRBD2
TGCAGTGCTAGTCGGGCTAGCGGAGAGACCCAGTACTTC
CSASRASGETQYF